These 3 T cell receptor beta chains originate from one sample sequenced in a study of T cells after yellow fever vaccination. TCRdb re-called the 5' RACE reads through MiXCR, storing one row per CDR3 protein. The sample has about 580,000 distinct CDR3 sequences, approximately 16% seen once. The specimen comprised PBMCs, sampled around 5 days after the first yellow fever vaccination. Receptors were obtained from a young man who received the YFV17D yellow fever vaccine.

This clonotype was detected only a few times. J is TRBJ1-1 and V is TRBV27; 8 bases align to TRBD1. CDR3 size: 15 residues. The germline CDR1 and CDR2 sequences are MNHEY and SMNVEV (reference sequence). V shed 3 bases and J 5 bases; nucleotides not matched to a gene: 8. CDR3 loop: CASSFGTGGGTEAFF. CDR3 nucleotides: TGTGCCAGCAGTTTTGGTACAGGGGGAGGGACTGAAGCTTTCTTT.

The count of this clonotype is one. The rearrangement joins TRBV11-2 to TRBJ2-3; 11 bases agree with TRBD2. The CDR3 consists of 15 residues. With V trimmed by 3 bases and J by 4 bases, 3 bases remained unmatched. The germline V gene encodes CDR1 SGHAT and CDR2 FQNNGV. The CDR3 loop reads CASSFLAGGSDTQYF. CDR3 DNA: TGTGCCAGCAGCTTCCTAGCGGGGGGCTCAGATACGCAGTATTTT.

This chain uses TRBV7-9 with TRBJ1-2, with TRBD1 as a possible D gene (6 bases). Germline V gene data show CDR1 as SEHNR and CDR2 as FQNEAQ (reference sequence). Trimming left V 1 base short and J 5 bases short, with 17 bases between. This CDR3 is 16 amino acids long. Here the CDR3 DNA reads TGTGCCAGCAGCTTAGGGCGGTACAGGGCCACTTATGGCTACACCTTC. It is translated as CASSLGRYRATYGYTF.